This T cell receptor (beta chain) was obtained from a study of identical twins. Germline trimming cut 0 bases from V and 7 bases from J; bases unmatched to any gene: 18. This CDR3 contains 17 residues. Germline CDR1 reads DFQATT; CDR2 reads SNEGSKA (reference sequence). TCRdb analysed the 5' RACE reads with MiXCR anew, one entry per CDR3 protein. The sample yields 1.5 million to 2 million distinct CDR3 sequences, more than 30% seen once. What was sequenced was cord blood. The chain is built from TRBV20-1 and TRBJ2-7; 7 positions agree with TRBD1. The clonotype comes from a newborn girl in good health. The CDR3 bases are TGCAGTGCTAGAGATCCGGTAGGCAGGGGGAGTGGCAATGAGCAGTACTTC. Protein: CSARDPVGRGSGNEQYF.